Below are 9 T cell receptor beta chains sequenced from a single sample in a study of cytomegalovirus exposure and HLA in healthy donors. The study ran its PCR with 60 Vbeta and 13 Jbeta primers. Sequencing used immunoSEQ multiplex PCR; TCRdb keeps in-frame clones, though not all of them. This table has under 150,000 clones, more than 75% appearing once. The sample comprised PBMCs. Source of these receptors: a female donor in good health and CMV-seronegative.

CDR3 sequence reads: CASSLARASGPTDTQYF. The CDR3, as DNA: TGTGCCAGCAGCTTAGCCCGGGCTAGCGGGCCCACAGATACGCAGTATTTT. This chain connects TRBV7-2 to TRBJ2-3, with 8 bases identical to TRBD2. The CDR3 spans 17 residues. The germline V gene has CDR1 SGHTA and CDR2 FQGNSA. Germline trimming cut 0 bases from V and 2 bases from J; bases unmatched to any gene: 7.

The CDR3 reads CASSSRFSHEKLFF. In nucleotides, the CDR3 is TGTGCCAGCAGCTCACGGTTCTCCCATGAAAAACTGTTTTTT. V gene TRBV7-8 combines with J gene TRBJ1-4; D is uncertain. The CDR3 length is 14 residues. With 4 bases removed from V and 6 bases from J, the gap between germline ends came to 12 bases. Germline assignment: CDR1 SGHVS and CDR2 FQNEAQ.

This clone was observed once. Here the CDR3 reads CASSRGGWYSNQPQHF. CDR3 sequence (DNA): TGTGCCAGCAGCCGCGGAGGGTGGTATAGCAATCAGCCCCAGCATTTT. This chain connects TRBV27 to TRBJ1-5; D not certain. Germline V lookup: CDR1 MNHEY, CDR2 SMNVEV (reference sequence). Between the trimmed V and J ends, which lost 6 bases and 0 bases, there was a span of 15 bases. This CDR3 is 16 amino acids long.

The chain employs TRBV10-3 and TRBJ1-1, with a possible D match to TRBD1 (5 bases). CDR1 is ENHRY and CDR2 is SYGVKD in the germline V gene. V was trimmed by 11 bases and J by 2 bases, leaving 12 bases between them. This CDR3 comprises 12 residues. The CDR3 is CAFGGTNTEAFF. As DNA, the CDR3 is TGTGCCTTCGGCGGGACCAACACTGAAGCTTTCTTT.

V is TRBV5-4 and J is TRBJ2-2; the D gene is possibly TRBD1 (5 bases). The germline CDR1 and CDR2 sequences are SGHNT and YYREEE (reference sequence). The CDR3 extends over 18 amino acids. V lost 0 bases to trimming and J lost 0 bases, with 15 bases between them. The CDR3 DNA follows: TGTGCCAGCAGCTTGGTGTTGGGGCTAAGCGCGAACACCGGGGAGCTGTTTTTT. Translated, it gives CASSLVLGLSANTGELFF.

The chain recombines TRBV19 with TRBJ2-7; 7 positions match TRBD2. V lost 5 bases and J lost 3; bases outside the gene matches: 1. Germline CDR1 reads LNHDA; CDR2 reads SQIVND (reference sequence). This CDR3 has 12 residues. The CDR3 region has the DNA TGTGCCAGTAGTGCTAGCGGCTACGAGCAGTACTTC. It encodes CASSASGYEQYF.

The V call is TRBV7-2, the J call TRBJ1-5, with 8 bases that match TRBD1. V lost 0 bases and J lost 3; bases outside the gene matches: 4. Germline V CDR1 and CDR2: SGHTA, FQGNSA. The CDR3 consists of 16 residues. The chain's CDR3 is CASSLAGTGYNQPQHF. CDR3 nucleotide sequence: TGTGCCAGCAGCTTAGCTGGGACAGGTTACAATCAGCCCCAGCATTTT.

The chain is built from TRBV9 and TRBJ2-1, with D possibly TRBD1 on 8 matching bases. V shed 0 bases and J shed 0 bases, with 16 bases lying between them. Per the germline V gene, CDR1 is SGDLS and CDR2 is YYNGEE. The CDR3 sequence is 18 residues long. The CDR3 DNA follows: TGTGCCAGCAGCGTAGGCGGGAGACAGGGGAGCTCCTACAATGAGCAGTTCTTC. Its translation: CASSVGGRQGSSYNEQFF.

The J gene is TRBJ2-1, the V gene TRBV28, with 7 positions matching TRBD1. J gave up 7 bases and V 6 bases, and 3 bases lay outside the gene matches. This CDR3 comprises 12 residues. CDR1 is MDHEN, CDR2 SYDVKM, per germline. The CDR3 protein is CASRSRGNEQFF. DNA of the CDR3: TGTGCCAGCAGATCCAGGGGGAATGAGCAGTTCTTC.